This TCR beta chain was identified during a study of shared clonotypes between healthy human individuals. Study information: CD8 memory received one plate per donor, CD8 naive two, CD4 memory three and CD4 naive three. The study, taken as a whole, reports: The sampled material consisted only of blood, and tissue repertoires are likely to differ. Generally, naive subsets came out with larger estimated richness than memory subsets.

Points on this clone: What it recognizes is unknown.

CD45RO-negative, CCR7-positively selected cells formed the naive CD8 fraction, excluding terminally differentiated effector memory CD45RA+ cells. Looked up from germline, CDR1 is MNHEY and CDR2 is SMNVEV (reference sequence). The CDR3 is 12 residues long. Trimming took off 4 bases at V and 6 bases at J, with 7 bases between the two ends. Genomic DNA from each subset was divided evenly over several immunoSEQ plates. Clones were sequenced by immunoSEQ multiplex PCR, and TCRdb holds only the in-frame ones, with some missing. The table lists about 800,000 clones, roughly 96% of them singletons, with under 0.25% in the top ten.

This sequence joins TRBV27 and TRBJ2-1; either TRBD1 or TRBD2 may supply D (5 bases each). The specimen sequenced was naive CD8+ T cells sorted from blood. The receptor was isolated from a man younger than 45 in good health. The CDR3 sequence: CASSWGPNEQFF. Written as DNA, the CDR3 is TGTGCCAGCAGTTGGGGACCCAATGAGCAGTTCTTC.